This is a list of T cell receptor beta chains from one sample in a study of healthy donors' naive CD4 and CD8 T cells. TCRdb passed the reads through MiXCR, listing each CDR3 protein once. The sample yields about 180,000 distinct CDR3 sequences, around 74% seen once. Sequenced sample: naive CD4+ and CD8+ T cells sorted from blood, pooled from several donors. These receptors were collected from a pool of human donors in good health; the sample pools cells from several healthy donors. The CDR3 runs from the conserved cysteine through the conserved F or W. Fields, in order: V gene, clone size, J gene, D gene, CDR3 DNA, CDR3 protein. A D gene is named only where the DNA matches it firmly. Size tells how often a clone was seen (once, few, many) or the class of an expanded clone, and some rows leave it out.

V: TRBV25-1; size: .; J: TRBJ2-5; D: TRBD1; DNA: TGTGCCAGCAGTGAATACAGGGGGACAACAGGACGTGTGGAGACCCAGTACTTC; CDR3: CASSEYRGTTGRVETQYF
V: TRBV29-1; size: .; J: TRBJ2-1; D: .; DNA: TGCAGCGCCAAACGCCTTAACGATGAGCAGTTCTTC; CDR3: CSAKRLNDEQFF
V: TRBV19; size: .; J: TRBJ2-1; D: .; DNA: TGTGCCAGTAGCTCGACTGGAGGCGCAAATGAGCAGTTCTTC; CDR3: CASSSTGGANEQFF
V: TRBV28; size: .; J: TRBJ2-1; D: .; DNA: TGTGCCAGCAACGCCCCATCAGGGCGCAATGAGCAGTTCTTC; CDR3: CASNAPSGRNEQFF
V: TRBV6-2/TRBV6-3; size: once; J: TRBJ1-2; D: .; DNA: TGTGCCAGCAGCCTCCAGGAAGCCTATGGCTACACCTTC; CDR3: CASSLQEAYGYTF
V: TRBV27; size: .; J: TRBJ1-5; D: .; DNA: TGTGCCAGCAGCGAATCGGCAGGGGATAAGGATCAGCCCCAGCATTTT; CDR3: CASSESAGDKDQPQHF
V: TRBV7-8; size: .; J: TRBJ2-5; D: .; DNA: TGTGCCAGCCGCAGACAAACACAAGAGACCCAGTACTTC; CDR3: CASRRQTQETQYF
V: TRBV20-1; size: .; J: TRBJ2-5; D: TRBD1; DNA: TGCAGTGCTAGAGTATTGGACAGGGGAGAGACCCAGTACTTC; CDR3: CSARVLDRGETQYF
V: TRBV19; size: .; J: TRBJ2-7; D: .; DNA: TGTGCCGGTAGTTCATGGCAGAACGAGCAGTACTTC; CDR3: CAGSSWQNEQYF
V: TRBV19; size: .; J: TRBJ2-7; D: TRBD1; DNA: TGTGCCAGTAGTAGCCCCTCTGGACAGGGATACGAGCAGTACTTC; CDR3: CASSSPSGQGYEQYF
V: TRBV10-3; size: .; J: TRBJ2-7; D: .; DNA: TGTGCCATCAGTGAGCCGGGACGGATCGGAACCGAGCAGTACTTC; CDR3: CAISEPGRIGTEQYF
V: TRBV11-2; size: .; J: TRBJ2-5; D: .; DNA: TGTGCCAGCAGCTTAGCGGGGAGGGGGTGCGGGACCCAGTACTTC; CDR3: CASSLAGRGCGTQYF
V: TRBV29-1; size: .; J: TRBJ2-3; D: TRBD1; DNA: TGCAGCGTTGAATATTCGGACAGGGCCACAGATACGCAGTATTTT; CDR3: CSVEYSDRATDTQYF
V: TRBV29-1; size: .; J: TRBJ1-1; D: .; DNA: TGCAGCGTTGAACCTCCCCGATGGACGAACACTGAAGCTTTCTTT; CDR3: CSVEPPRWTNTEAFF
V: TRBV6-4; size: .; J: TRBJ1-6; D: .; DNA: TGTGCCAGCAGTGACTCACTGAAAAATTCACCCCTCCACTTT; CDR3: CASSDSLKNSPLHF
V: TRBV6-2/TRBV6-3; size: .; J: TRBJ2-7; D: .; DNA: TGTGCCAGCAGTTGCACTGTCTACGAGCAGTACTTC; CDR3: CASSCTVYEQYF
V: TRBV29-1; size: .; J: TRBJ2-1; D: .; DNA: TGCAGCGTTGATTCTTCAGGGCGAGCCTTGGAGCAGTTCTTC; CDR3: CSVDSSGRALEQFF
V: TRBV29-1; size: .; J: TRBJ2-3; D: .; DNA: TGCAGCGTTGAAGATCTTCGGGGTAGCGGAACCACAGATACGCAGTATTTT; CDR3: CSVEDLRGSGTTDTQYF
V: TRBV6-5; size: once; J: TRBJ1-1; D: .; DNA: TGTGCCAGCAGTTACTCGAATGGCGTTGAAGCTTTCTTT; CDR3: CASSYSNGVEAFF
V: TRBV12-3/TRBV12-4; size: .; J: TRBJ1-1; D: .; DNA: TGTGCCAGCAGGATGCGGGGGAGGAACACTGAAGCTTTCTTT; CDR3: CASRMRGRNTEAFF
V: TRBV29-1; size: few; J: TRBJ2-3; D: TRBD2; DNA: TGCAGCGCTAGCGGGGGGCGAGATACGCAGTATTTT; CDR3: CSASGGRDTQYF
V: TRBV18; size: .; J: TRBJ1-2; D: .; DNA: TGTGCCAGCTCATCTGAGCAAAACTATGGCTACACCTTC; CDR3: CASSSEQNYGYTF
V: TRBV20-1; size: .; J: TRBJ2-1; D: TRBD2; DNA: TGCAGTGCTAGAGATATAGCGGGAGGGCCTTCCTACAATGAGCAGTTCTTC; CDR3: CSARDIAGGPSYNEQFF
V: TRBV29-1; size: .; J: TRBJ2-1; D: .; DNA: TGCAGCGTCCTGTGGACTCACCGCCATGAGCAGTTCTTC; CDR3: CSVLWTHRHEQFF
V: TRBV29-1; size: .; J: TRBJ2-2; D: .; DNA: TGCAGCGTCGCGTGGGAGGACAGCAGTTACGGGGAGCTGTTTTTT; CDR3: CSVAWEDSSYGELFF
V: TRBV6-1; size: once; J: TRBJ1-5; D: .; DNA: TGTGCCAGCAATACTGATCGGCCCCAGCATTTT; CDR3: CASNTDRPQHF
V: TRBV5-6; size: .; J: TRBJ2-7; D: TRBD2; DNA: TGTGCCAGCAGCAGTCGGACTAGCGGGAGCGTCCCCTACGAGCAGTACTTC; CDR3: CASSSRTSGSVPYEQYF
V: TRBV7-6; size: .; J: TRBJ2-3; D: TRBD1; DNA: TGTGCCAGCAGCTTAATAGCATTAGGACAGGGATATGCAGATACGCAGTATTTT; CDR3: CASSLIALGQGYADTQYF
V: TRBV12-3/TRBV12-4; size: .; J: TRBJ2-7; D: TRBD1; DNA: TGTGCCAGCAGATGGGACAGAACATCCTACGAGCAGTACTTC; CDR3: CASRWDRTSYEQYF
V: TRBV18; size: .; J: TRBJ2-2; D: TRBD1; DNA: TGTGCCAGCTCACCAAGACAGGGGGACTACACCGGGGAGCTGTTTTTT; CDR3: CASSPRQGDYTGELFF
V: TRBV19; size: .; J: TRBJ1-1; D: TRBD1; DNA: TGTGCCAGTAGTATTGGAGGGGGCGCGTACACTGAAGCTTTCTTT; CDR3: CASSIGGGAYTEAFF
V: TRBV19; size: .; J: TRBJ1-5; D: TRBD1; DNA: TGTGCCAGTAGTATAGGAGGCAGGGGGCAGCCCCAGCATTTT; CDR3: CASSIGGRGQPQHF
V: TRBV6-5; size: .; J: TRBJ2-1; D: .; DNA: TGTGCCATCGGCCCTGAGGGGAATGAGCAGTTCTTC; CDR3: CAIGPEGNEQFF
V: TRBV19; size: .; J: TRBJ1-5; D: .; DNA: TGTGCCAGTAGTGAGGGTTTGGATCAGCCCCAGCATTTT; CDR3: CASSEGLDQPQHF
V: TRBV10-3; size: once; J: TRBJ2-6; D: .; DNA: TGTGCCATCAGTGACGGTGGGGGGCATACCTCTGGGGCCAACGTCCTGACTTTC; CDR3: CAISDGGGHTSGANVLTF
V: TRBV2; size: .; J: TRBJ2-5; D: .; DNA: TGTGCCAGCCGGTCACGAGAGACCCAGTACTTC; CDR3: CASRSRETQYF
V: TRBV24-1; size: .; J: TRBJ2-5; D: TRBD2; DNA: TGTGCCACCAGTGAGGGACTAGCCCTTCTAGAGACCCAGTACTTC; CDR3: CATSEGLALLETQYF
V: TRBV27; size: once; J: TRBJ1-1; D: .; DNA: TGTGCCAGCAGTTTATCCCCCAAGACTGAAGCTTTCTTT; CDR3: CASSLSPKTEAFF
V: TRBV19; size: .; J: TRBJ2-5; D: .; DNA: TGTGCCAGTAGTGTCAGGGGAGAGACCCAGTACTTC; CDR3: CASSVRGETQYF
V: TRBV6-5; size: few; J: TRBJ1-5; D: .; DNA: TGTGCCAGCAGAAAAGAGGGGCAGCCCCAGCATTTT; CDR3: CASRKEGQPQHF
V: TRBV29-1; size: .; J: TRBJ1-2; D: .; DNA: TGCAGCTATGCGGGGTTAAACTATGGCTACACCTTC; CDR3: CSYAGLNYGYTF
V: TRBV29-1; size: .; J: TRBJ2-7; D: .; DNA: TGCAGCGTTATAGCAGGTCATCCGCTGGAGCAGTACTTC; CDR3: CSVIAGHPLEQYF
V: TRBV27; size: .; J: TRBJ2-7; D: .; DNA: TGTGCCACCTGGACAAGCCCCTACGAGCAGTACTTC; CDR3: CATWTSPYEQYF
V: TRBV29-1; size: .; J: TRBJ2-7; D: .; DNA: TGCAGCGTTGAAGAAGCAGATAGCTCCTACGAGCAGTACTTC; CDR3: CSVEEADSSYEQYF
V: TRBV6-5; size: .; J: TRBJ2-1; D: TRBD2; DNA: TGTGCCAGCAGTTACATCGAGGGAGGGCCCAACAATGAGCAGTTCTTC; CDR3: CASSYIEGGPNNEQFF
V: TRBV27; size: .; J: TRBJ1-2; D: .; DNA: TGTGCCAGCAGTGAGTTTGGCAGGATGCGTGGCTACACCTTC; CDR3: CASSEFGRMRGYTF
V: TRBV27; size: .; J: TRBJ1-2; D: .; DNA: TGTGCCAGCAGCCCCAGCCCGGGACTAAACTATGGCTACACCTTC; CDR3: CASSPSPGLNYGYTF
V: TRBV20-1; size: .; J: TRBJ2-5; D: TRBD2; DNA: TGCAGTGCTAGAGTTGCGTCTAGCGGGCAAGAGACCCAGTACTTC; CDR3: CSARVASSGQETQYF
V: TRBV6-5; size: .; J: TRBJ2-1; D: TRBD2; DNA: TGTGCCAGCACCGTAGCGGGCCCGACCTACAATGAGCAGTTCTTC; CDR3: CASTVAGPTYNEQFF
V: TRBV6-2/TRBV6-3; size: .; J: TRBJ2-1; D: TRBD2; DNA: TGTGCCAGCAAGATGGAACGGGACTACTACAATGAGCAGTTCTTC; CDR3: CASKMERDYYNEQFF
V: TRBV6-5; size: .; J: TRBJ1-1; D: TRBD1; DNA: TGTGCCAGCAGTTTGTACTCAGGGGGCAACACTGAAGCTTTCTTT; CDR3: CASSLYSGGNTEAFF
V: TRBV27; size: .; J: TRBJ1-2; D: .; DNA: TGTGCCGGCAGTTTGTCACCTAACTATGGCTACACCTTC; CDR3: CAGSLSPNYGYTF
V: TRBV11-2; size: few; J: TRBJ2-7; D: .; DNA: TGTGCCAGCAGCTTGGCCAGCCCCTACGAGCAGTACTTC; CDR3: CASSLASPYEQYF
V: TRBV6-6; size: few; J: TRBJ2-7; D: .; DNA: TGTGCCAGCAGTTACTGGGGGAAAGGGTACGAGCAGTACTTC; CDR3: CASSYWGKGYEQYF
V: TRBV29-1; size: few; J: TRBJ2-3; D: .; DNA: TGCAGCGCCCTGGACCGCAGATCAGATACGCAGTATTTT; CDR3: CSALDRRSDTQYF
V: TRBV5-6; size: .; J: TRBJ1-2; D: TRBD1; DNA: TGTGCCAGCAGCGGGATAACAGGGGCCGGTGGCTACACCTTC; CDR3: CASSGITGAGGYTF
V: TRBV12-5; size: .; J: TRBJ1-6; D: .; DNA: TGTGCCAGCAGGACCGGCTCTGGATCACCCCTCCACTTT; CDR3: CASRTGSGSPLHF
V: TRBV10-3; size: .; J: TRBJ1-2; D: .; DNA: TGTGCCATCAGAACCGGGGACTATGGCTACACCTTC; CDR3: CAIRTGDYGYTF
V: TRBV5-1; size: .; J: TRBJ2-7; D: TRBD1; DNA: TGCGCCAGCAGCTGGCCGAGACCAGGGGGCGAGCAGTACTTC; CDR3: CASSWPRPGGEQYF
V: TRBV10-3; size: .; J: TRBJ2-7; D: .; DNA: TGTGCCATCAGTGAGTCCCCCAACTACGAGCAGTACTTC; CDR3: CAISESPNYEQYF